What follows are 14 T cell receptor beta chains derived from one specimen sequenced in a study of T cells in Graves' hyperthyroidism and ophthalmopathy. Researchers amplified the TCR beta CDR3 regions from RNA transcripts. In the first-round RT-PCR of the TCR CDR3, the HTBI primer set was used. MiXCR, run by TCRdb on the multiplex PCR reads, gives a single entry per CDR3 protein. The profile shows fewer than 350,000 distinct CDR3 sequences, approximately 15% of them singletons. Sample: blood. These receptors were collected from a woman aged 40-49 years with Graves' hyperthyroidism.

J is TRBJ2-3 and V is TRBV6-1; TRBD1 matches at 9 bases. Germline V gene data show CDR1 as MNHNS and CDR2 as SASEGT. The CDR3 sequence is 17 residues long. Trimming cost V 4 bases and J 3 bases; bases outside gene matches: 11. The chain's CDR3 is CASSARTGAYGTDTQYF. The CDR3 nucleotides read TGTGCCAGCAGTGCTAGGACAGGGGCCTATGGAACAGATACGCAGTATTTT.

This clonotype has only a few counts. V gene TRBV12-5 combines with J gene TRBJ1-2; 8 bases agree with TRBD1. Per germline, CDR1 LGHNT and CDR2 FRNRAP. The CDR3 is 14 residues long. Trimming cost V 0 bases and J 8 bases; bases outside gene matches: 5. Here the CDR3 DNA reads TGTGCTAGTGGTTTGGTCCATCCAGGGGGCGGCTACACCTTC. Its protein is CASGLVHPGGGYTF.

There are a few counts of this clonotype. CDR3: CANRGNEKLFF. Written as DNA, the CDR3 is TGTGCCAACCGGGGGAATGAAAAACTGTTTTTT. The gene calls are TRBV5-8 and TRBJ1-4; D is perhaps TRBD1 (5 bases). There are 11 residues in the CDR3. V lost 9 bases, J lost 5 bases, and 8 bases lay in between. The germline V gene has CDR1 SGHTS and CDR2 YDEGEE.

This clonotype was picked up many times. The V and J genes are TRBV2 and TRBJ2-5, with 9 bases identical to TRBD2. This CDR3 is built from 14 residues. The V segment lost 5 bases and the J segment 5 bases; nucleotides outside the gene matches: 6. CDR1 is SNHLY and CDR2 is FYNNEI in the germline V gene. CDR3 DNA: TGTGCCAGCAGTTCGGGACTAGCTGGGGAGACCCAGTACTTC. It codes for CASSSGLAGETQYF.

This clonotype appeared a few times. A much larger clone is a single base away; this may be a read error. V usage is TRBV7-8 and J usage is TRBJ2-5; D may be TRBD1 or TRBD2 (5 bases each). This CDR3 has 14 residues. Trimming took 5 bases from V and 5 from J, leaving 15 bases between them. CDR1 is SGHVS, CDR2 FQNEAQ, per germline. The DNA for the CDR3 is TGTGCCAGCAGCCCGACAGACTACACGGAGACCCAGTACTTC. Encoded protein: CASSPTDYTETQYF.

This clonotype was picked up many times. CDR3 sequence reads: CASSSGGADQGGYTF. CDR3 in DNA: TGTGCCAGCAGTTCGGGGGGGGCGGATCAAGGGGGCTACACCTTC. This chain uses TRBV27 with TRBJ1-2; D possibly corresponds to TRBD1 (6 bases). The V end lost 4 bases, the J end lost 8 bases, and 20 bases lay between the germline ends. The germline CDR1 and CDR2 sequences are MNHEY and SMNVEV (reference sequence). The CDR3 totals 15 residues.

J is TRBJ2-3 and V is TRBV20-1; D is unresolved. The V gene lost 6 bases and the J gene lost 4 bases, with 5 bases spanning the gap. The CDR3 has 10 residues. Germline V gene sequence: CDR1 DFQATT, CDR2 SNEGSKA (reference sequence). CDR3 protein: CSAIPDTQYF. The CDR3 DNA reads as TGCAGTGCGATCCCAGATACGCAGTATTTT.

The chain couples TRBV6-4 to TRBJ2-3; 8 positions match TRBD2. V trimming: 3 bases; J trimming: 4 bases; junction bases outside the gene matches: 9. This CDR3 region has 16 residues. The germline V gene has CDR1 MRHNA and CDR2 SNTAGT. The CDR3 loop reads CASSEVATGGPDTQYF. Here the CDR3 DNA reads TGTGCCAGCAGTGAAGTAGCGACGGGAGGGCCAGATACGCAGTATTTT.

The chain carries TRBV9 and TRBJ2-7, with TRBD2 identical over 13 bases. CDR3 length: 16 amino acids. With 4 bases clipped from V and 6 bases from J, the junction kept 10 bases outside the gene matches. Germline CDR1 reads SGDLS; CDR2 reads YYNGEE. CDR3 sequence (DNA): TGTGCCAGCAGCCCATCTCGGACTAGCGGGAGTACCGAGCAGTACTTC. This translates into CASSPSRTSGSTEQYF.

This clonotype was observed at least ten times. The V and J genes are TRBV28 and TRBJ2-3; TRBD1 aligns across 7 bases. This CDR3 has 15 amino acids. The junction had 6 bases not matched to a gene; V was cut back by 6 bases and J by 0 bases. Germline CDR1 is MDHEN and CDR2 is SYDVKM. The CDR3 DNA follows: TGTGCCAGCAGCTCCGGACAGGATAGCACAGATACGCAGTATTTT. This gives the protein CASSSGQDSTDTQYF. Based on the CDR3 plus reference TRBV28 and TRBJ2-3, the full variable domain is DVKVTQSSRYLVKRTGEKVFLECVQDMDHENMFWYRQDPGLGLRLIYFSYDVKMKEKGDIPEGYSVSREKKERFSLILESASTNQTSMYLCASSSGQDSTDTQYFGPGTRLTVL.

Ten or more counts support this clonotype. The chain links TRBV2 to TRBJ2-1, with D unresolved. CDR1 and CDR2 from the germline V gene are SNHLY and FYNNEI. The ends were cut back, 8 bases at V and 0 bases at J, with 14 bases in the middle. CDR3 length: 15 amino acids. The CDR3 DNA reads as TGTGCCAGCGAGTTCGAGTCTAGCTCCTACAATGAGCAGTTCTTC. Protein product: CASEFESSSYNEQFF.

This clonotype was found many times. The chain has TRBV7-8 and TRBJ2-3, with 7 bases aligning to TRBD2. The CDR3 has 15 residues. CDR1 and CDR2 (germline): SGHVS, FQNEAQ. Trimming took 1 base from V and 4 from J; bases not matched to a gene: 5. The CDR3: CASSLEAGIADTQYF. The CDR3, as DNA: TGTGCCAGCAGCTTAGAAGCGGGAATCGCAGATACGCAGTATTTT. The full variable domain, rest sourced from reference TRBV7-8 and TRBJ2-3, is GAGVSQSPRYKVAKRGQDVALRCDPISGHVSLFWYQQALGQGPEFLTYFQNEAQLDKSGLPSDRFFAERPEGSVSTLKIQRTQQEDSAVYLCASSLEAGIADTQYFGPGTRLTVL.

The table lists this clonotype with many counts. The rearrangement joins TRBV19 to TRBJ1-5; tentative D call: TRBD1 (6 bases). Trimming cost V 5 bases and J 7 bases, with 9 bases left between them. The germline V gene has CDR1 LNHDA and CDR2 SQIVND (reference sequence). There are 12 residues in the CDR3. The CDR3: CASSVQGQPQHF. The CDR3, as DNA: TGTGCCAGTAGTGTACAGGGCCAGCCCCAGCATTTT.

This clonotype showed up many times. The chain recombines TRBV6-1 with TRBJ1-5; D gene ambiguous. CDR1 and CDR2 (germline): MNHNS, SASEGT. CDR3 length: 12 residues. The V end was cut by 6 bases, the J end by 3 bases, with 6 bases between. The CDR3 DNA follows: TGTGCCAGCAGGACGGCCAATCAGCCCCAGCATTTT. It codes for CASRTANQPQHF.